These 30 T cell receptor beta chains share one sample of origin, sequenced in a study of blood T cell repertoires in COVID-19. Sequencing used immunoSEQ multiplex PCR; TCRdb keeps in-frame clones, though not all of them. Of around 75,000 clones listed, more than 80% are singletons. The sequenced sample consisted of peripheral blood. The receptors shown here come from a man aged 50 to 59 with COVID-19, enrolled during active disease.

This chain links TRBV5-1 with TRBJ2-7; D uncertain. V lost 4 bases and J lost 0, with 11 bases in between. The CDR3 extends over 14 amino acids. Per the germline V gene, CDR1 is SGHRS and CDR2 is YFSETQ. The CDR3 sequence is CASSLQSSSYEQYF. DNA for the CDR3: TGCGCCAGCAGCCTACAGTCGTCCTCCTACGAGCAGTACTTC.

The CDR3 DNA follows: TGTGCCAGCAACAGGGGGGACCGGCCCCTCCACTTT. It yields the protein CASNRGDRPLHF. The gene calls are TRBV7-9 and TRBJ1-6, with 8 bases aligning to TRBD1. This CDR3 has 12 residues. Germline V CDR1 and CDR2: SEHNR, FQNEAQ (reference sequence). The V and J ends lost 7 bases and 13 bases, in that order; junction bases with no gene match: 6.

Only one count was recorded for this clone. This sequence joins TRBV6-5 and TRBJ1-2, with 8 bases that match TRBD1. CDR1 MNHEY and CDR2 SVGAGI come from the germline V gene. The CDR3 consists of 13 residues. V was clipped by 4 bases and J by 8 bases; unmatched bases: 6. This CDR3 is CASSSGQGWGYTF. As DNA, the CDR3 is TGTGCCAGCAGTTCTGGACAGGGTTGGGGCTACACCTTC.

This chain uses TRBV6-5 with TRBJ2-7; the match to TRBD2 covers 7 bases. Germline V gene sequence: CDR1 MNHEY, CDR2 SVGAGI. The CDR3 totals 15 residues. V was clipped by 2 bases and J by 0 bases; unmatched bases: 4. The CDR3 DNA reads as TGTGCCAGCAGTTACGGTGGACTAGGCTCCTACGAGCAGTACTTC. Protein sequence: CASSYGGLGSYEQYF.

The gene calls are TRBV14 and TRBJ2-3; D is uncertain. Between the trimmed V and J ends, which lost 5 bases and 0 bases, there was a span of 9 bases. Germline values: CDR1 SGHDN, CDR2 FVKESK. CDR3 size: 14 residues. The chain's CDR3 is CASSASRSTDTQYF. The CDR3 nucleotides read TGTGCCAGCAGCGCTTCTAGGAGCACAGATACGCAGTATTTT.

This chain joins TRBV5-1 and TRBJ2-5, with a tentative D call TRBD1 (5 bases). Trimming took off 7 bases at V and 1 base at J, with 11 bases between the two ends. CDR1 and CDR2 (germline): SGHRS, YFSETQ. CDR3 length: 13 amino acids. CDR3 region: CASALTAQETQYF. CDR3 DNA: TGCGCCAGCGCTTTGACAGCCCAAGAGACCCAGTACTTC.

The chain is built from TRBV4-2 and TRBJ2-5, with 8 bases fitting TRBD1. This CDR3 is 13 amino acids long. Germline CDR1 and CDR2: LGHNA and YNFKEQ. Trimming removed 4 bases from V and 4 bases from J; junction bases left unmatched: 2. In DNA, the CDR3 is TGTGCCAGCAGCCGAGACAGGGGAGAGACCCAGTACTTC. This translates into CASSRDRGETQYF.

The chain has TRBV18 and TRBJ1-1, with D unclear. The CDR3 runs to 13 residues. Germline CDR1 reads KGHSH; CDR2 reads LQKENI. The ends were cut back, 3 bases at V and 6 bases at J, with 11 bases in the middle. The CDR3 bases are TGTGCCAGCTCACCTAACCCGTCGGCTGAAGCTTTCTTT. It specifies CASSPNPSAEAFF.

The sample holds a few counts of this clone. The chain links TRBV19 to TRBJ2-5, with 8 bases aligning to TRBD1. V lost 8 bases, J lost 4 bases, and 3 bases stayed unmatched. In germline, CDR1 is LNHDA, CDR2 SQIVND (reference sequence). This CDR3 has 12 residues. CDR3 sequence: CASAGGIETQYF. CDR3 DNA: TGTGCCAGTGCAGGGGGCATAGAGACCCAGTACTTC.

This chain connects TRBV10-3 to TRBJ1-5; TRBD1 agrees at 12 bases. Per the germline V gene, CDR1 is ENHRY and CDR2 is SYGVKD. The CDR3 runs 17 residues. V lost 1 base to trimming and J lost 6 bases; unmatched junction nucleotides: 7. This CDR3 reads CAISEFPGQGARQPQHF. The CDR3 nucleotides are TGTGCCATCAGTGAGTTTCCGGGACAGGGGGCGCGTCAGCCCCAGCATTTT.

The chain has TRBV5-5 and TRBJ1-2; 9 nucleotides align to TRBD1. The V and J ends lost 6 bases and 4 bases, in that order; junction bases with no gene match: 10. The V gene's germline CDR1 is SGHKS and CDR2 YYEKEE (reference sequence). The CDR3 has 15 residues. CDR3 sequence: CASTLRWTGVYGYTF. The CDR3 coding sequence is TGTGCCAGCACCCTAAGATGGACAGGGGTCTATGGCTACACCTTC.

The gene calls are TRBV27 and TRBJ1-5; 7 nucleotides align to TRBD1. After removal of 5 bases from V and 5 bases from J, the junction contained 3 bases not matched to a gene. The CDR3 sequence is 13 residues long. Germline V gene lookup returns CDR1 MNHEY and CDR2 SMNVEV (reference sequence). The CDR3 reads CASSDRAYQPQHF. The CDR3 DNA is TGTGCCAGCAGTGACAGGGCCTATCAGCCCCAGCATTTT.

A single count supports this clone. The genes are TRBV1 and TRBJ2-3; TRBD1, the table's D call, was not compared with the DNA. TRBV1 is a pseudogene locus. The CDR3 runs 16 residues. As DNA, the CDR3 is TGCACCAGCAGCCAAGCAGGGGGCGAGTGCCCAGATACGCAGTATTTT. Protein: CTSSQAGGECPDTQYF.

This clone occurred once. This CDR3 reads CASSGGNRNTGELFF. CDR3 coding DNA: TGTGCCAGCAGCGGGGGCAACAGAAACACCGGGGAGCTGTTTTTT. The rearrangement uses TRBV11-1 and TRBJ2-2, with a possible D match to TRBD1 (6 bases). From germline, CDR1 is SGHAT and CDR2 FQDESV (reference sequence). This CDR3 region has 15 residues. V lost 5 bases and J 2 bases, leaving 12 bases between the germline ends.

V usage is TRBV5-1 and J usage is TRBJ1-4, with TRBD1 matching 9 bases. CDR3 size: 15 residues. Germline CDR1 reads SGHRS; CDR2 reads YFSETQ. The V and J ends lost 4 bases and 5 bases, in that order; junction bases with no gene match: 6. This CDR3 reads CASSRTGTGNEKLFF. The CDR3 region has the DNA TGCGCCAGCAGCCGGACCGGGACAGGGAATGAAAAACTGTTTTTT. The full variable domain, completed using reference TRBV5-1 and TRBJ1-4, is KAGVTQTPRYLIKTRGQQVTLSCSPISGHRSVSWYQQTPGQGLQFLFEYFSETQRNKGNFPGRFSGRQFSNSRSEMNVSTLELGDSALYLCASSRTGTGNEKLFFGSGTQLSVL.

This chain's CDR3 is CASSLVGGNTEAFF. In DNA form, the CDR3 reads TGTGCCAGCAGCTTAGTCGGAGGGAACACTGAAGCTTTCTTT. This rearrangement joins TRBV7-9 to TRBJ1-1; no firm D call. Germline CDR1 and CDR2: SEHNR and FQNEAQ (reference sequence). The CDR3 spans 14 residues. V shed 1 base and J shed 1 base, with 7 bases lying between them.

This chain joins TRBV7-8 and TRBJ2-7, with D perhaps TRBD2 (6 bases). Trimming cost V 0 bases and J 6 bases, with 12 bases left between them. Germline loops: CDR1 SGHVS, CDR2 FQNEAQ. This CDR3 is 14 amino acids long. CDR3 sequence reads: CASSLAGGRREQYF. The CDR3 DNA reads TGTGCCAGCAGCTTAGCGGGGGGTCGTCGCGAGCAGTACTTC.

The chain employs TRBV5-1 and TRBJ2-7, with unresolved D. The germline CDR1 and CDR2 sequences are SGHRS and YFSETQ. V lost 2 bases and J lost 0, with 12 bases in between. The CDR3 is 15 residues long. The CDR3 here is CASSLARFSSYEQYF. CDR3 coding DNA: TGCGCCAGCAGCTTAGCCCGGTTTAGCTCCTACGAGCAGTACTTC.

The chain combines TRBV10-2 with TRBJ1-5; 7 nucleotides line up with TRBD1. Trimming at V came to 0 bases and at J to 6 bases, leaving 5 bases not matched to a gene. CDR1 is WSHSY, CDR2 SAAADI, per germline. CDR3 length: 15 amino acids. CDR3 amino acids: CASSESGQEGQPQHF. For the CDR3, the DNA is TGCGCCAGCAGTGAGTCTGGACAGGAGGGTCAGCCCCAGCATTTT.

The genes are TRBV5-4 and TRBJ2-5, with a tentative D call TRBD1 (6 bases). V lost 2 bases and J lost 0, with 11 bases in between. From germline, CDR1 is SGHNT and CDR2 YYREEE (reference sequence). The CDR3 length is 15 residues. The CDR3 DNA reads TGTGCCAGCAGCTTAGCACGGACAGACCAAGAGACCCAGTACTTC. This sequence encodes CASSLARTDQETQYF.

The V gene is TRBV7-9, the J gene TRBJ1-2; tentatively, D is TRBD1 (6 bases). V lost 5 bases, J lost 8 bases, and 15 bases lay in between. The V gene's germline CDR1 is SEHNR and CDR2 FQNEAQ (reference sequence). This CDR3 has 13 amino acids. CDR3: CASSNQNRDGYTF. For the CDR3, the DNA is TGTGCCAGCAGCAACCAAAACAGGGACGGCTACACCTTC.

The table lists this clone with a few counts. The chain combines TRBV11-2 with TRBJ2-5; D unclear. V lost 2 bases and J lost 5, with 18 bases in between. The CDR3 loop spans 16 amino acids. The germline CDR1 and CDR2 sequences are SGHAT and FQNNGV. In DNA form, the CDR3 reads TGTGCCAGCAGCTTAATCTCGACAACCTGGGTGGAGACCCAGTACTTC. Protein sequence: CASSLISTTWVETQYF.

The V call is TRBV18, the J call TRBJ2-7, with 11 positions matching TRBD2. This CDR3 comprises 16 residues. Per germline, CDR1 KGHSH and CDR2 LQKENI. The V gene end was trimmed by 0 bases and the J gene end by 7 bases; junction bases not matched to a gene: 8. The CDR3 spells CASSPPGASGGSEQYF. Here the CDR3 DNA reads TGTGCCAGCTCACCACCGGGGGCTAGCGGGGGGTCTGAGCAGTACTTC.

The chain combines TRBV11-2 with TRBJ1-6; a possible D gene is TRBD1 (5 bases). Germline lookup yields CDR1 SGHAT and CDR2 FQNNGV. This CDR3 is 13 amino acids long. The V gene lost 1 base and the J gene lost 15 bases, with 13 bases spanning the gap. This chain's CDR3 is CASSLGRGIDLHF. The CDR3 DNA follows: TGTGCCAGCAGCTTAGGGAGGGGAATAGACCTCCACTTT.

The chain combines TRBV5-4 with TRBJ2-2; 10 bases are a match to TRBD2. CDR3 length: 15 residues. Germline values: CDR1 SGHNT, CDR2 YYREEE (reference sequence). The junction had 4 bases not matched to a gene; V was cut back by 0 bases and J by 8 bases. The CDR3 DNA reads as TGTGCCAGCAGCTTGGCAGCTAGCGGGGGTGGGGAGCTGTTTTTT. Amino acid sequence: CASSLAASGGGELFF.

The chain links TRBV18 to TRBJ2-5; TRBD2 is a possible D gene (6 bases). There are 14 residues in the CDR3. CDR1 is KGHSH and CDR2 is LQKENI in the germline V gene. The V and J ends lost 0 bases and 9 bases respectively, with 14 bases between them. The CDR3, as DNA: TGTGCCAGCTCACCACCCGCGGGAAGGTCCGCCCAGTACTTC. Encoded protein: CASSPPAGRSAQYF.

This clone was observed a few times. V usage is TRBV4-3 and J usage is TRBJ1-6; the match to TRBD1 covers 8 bases. Germline CDR1 and CDR2: LGHNA and YSLEER. The CDR3 length is 14 residues. V lost 4 bases to trimming and J lost 9 bases; unmatched junction nucleotides: 5. CDR3 in amino acids: CASSRGQGISPLHF. In nucleotides, the CDR3 is TGCGCCAGCAGCCGCGGACAGGGAATTTCACCCCTCCACTTT.

CDR3 residues: CASSLGVAGGPEQFF. In DNA form, the CDR3 reads TGTGCCAGCAGCTTAGGAGTAGCGGGGGGGCCTGAGCAGTTCTTC. The chain links TRBV11-2 to TRBJ2-1; 11 nucleotides match TRBD2. Germline loops: CDR1 SGHAT, CDR2 FQNNGV. The CDR3 is made up of 15 amino acids. After removal of 1 base from V and 9 bases from J, the junction contained 5 bases not matched to a gene.

This clone was counted a single time. The chain carries TRBV5-1 and TRBJ2-2; 7 bases are a match to TRBD1. The CDR3 runs 15 residues. Trimming took 4 bases from V and 1 from J; bases not matched to a gene: 4. Germline V gene data show CDR1 as SGHRS and CDR2 as YFSETQ. The CDR3 nucleotides are TGCGCCAGCAGCGTCAACAGGGGGAACACCGGGGAGCTGTTTTTT. Translating gives CASSVNRGNTGELFF.

This clone has a handful of counts. The V call is TRBV5-6, the J call TRBJ2-7; D is perhaps TRBD1 (6 bases). CDR1 is SGHDT and CDR2 is YYEEEE in the germline V gene. V dropped 4 bases and J dropped 9 bases, with 14 bases sitting between them. This CDR3 comprises 12 residues. The CDR3 DNA reads as TGTGCCAGCAGCAAGGACAGATTTGGGCAGTACTTC. This encodes CASSKDRFGQYF.